This TCR beta chain was captured in a study of regulatory T cells in long-lasting Graves disease. Study findings and constraints: Whereas 1,000 or so public clonotypes were shared by new patients, persistent patients shared more, at approximately 2,700. Persistent disease showed a preference for TRBV28, TRBJ1-2 and TRBJ2-5.

V trimming: 4 bases; J trimming: 1 base; junction bases outside the gene matches: 9. Germline V lookup: CDR1 LNHDA, CDR2 SQIVND (reference sequence). CDR3 length: 16 amino acids. As for time point: persistent/refractory GD, antithyroid drugs over 5 years with positive TRAb. Preparation of the TCR library used RNA extracted from PBMCs. Library construction for TCR beta used iRepertoire HTBI primers and Arm-PCR of CDR3 regions. One entry per CDR3 protein, called by TCRdb with MiXCR from the multiplex PCR reads. Of hundreds of thousands of distinct CDR3 sequences listed, about 30% are singletons. There are a few counts of this clonotype. Antigen specificity is unknown.

The sample was peripheral blood mononuclear cells (PBMCs), taken when the disease was refractory, from a patient treated with antithyroid drugs. The chain is built from TRBV19 and TRBJ1-1, with TRBD1 identical over 7 bases. This clonotype originated in a female donor with Graves disease. The CDR3 reads CASSKGAWDRNTEAFF. The CDR3 coding sequence is TGTGCCAGTAGTAAGGGGGCCTGGGATAGGAACACTGAAGCTTTCTTT.